These 15 T cell receptor beta chains share one sample of origin, sequenced in a study of T cells in Graves' hyperthyroidism and ophthalmopathy. TCR beta CDR3 sequences were amplified from RNA transcripts. A set of HTBI primers served as the primers for a first-round RT-PCR of the TCR CDR3. From the multiplex PCR reads, TCRdb called clonotypes with MiXCR, one entry per CDR3 protein. There are hundreds of thousands of distinct CDR3 sequences in the sample; roughly 20% occur only once, and roughly a third lies in the top ten. The material sequenced was blood. These receptors originate from a man aged 25 to 40 with Graves' ophthalmopathy.

This clonotype appeared a single time. This rearrangement joins TRBV4-1 to TRBJ2-5; D remains ambiguous. Deletions cut 0 bases from V and 5 bases from J, with 7 bases between. This CDR3 has 13 amino acids. CDR1 and CDR2 (germline): MGHRA, YSYEKL. This CDR3 is CASSQEFGETQYF. CDR3 DNA sequence: TGCGCCAGCAGCCAAGAATTTGGGGAGACCCAGTACTTC.

The chain links TRBV3-1 to TRBJ1-6; D is undetermined. V was clipped by 0 bases and J by 0 bases, with 15 bases between them. CDR3 length: 19 amino acids. From germline, CDR1 is LGHDT and CDR2 YNNKEL (reference sequence). CDR3 bases: TGTGCCAGCAGCCAAGATCTATACGGGTCGAGCTCCTATAATTCACCCCTCCACTTT. Encoded protein: CASSQDLYGSSSYNSPLHF.

This clonotype has only a few counts. This chain links TRBV27 with TRBJ2-7; TRBD1 might be the D (6 bases). Germline V gene sequence: CDR1 MNHEY, CDR2 SMNVEV (reference sequence). CDR3 length: 14 amino acids. Trimming left V 2 bases short and J 5 bases short, with 13 bases between. CDR3 DNA: TGTGCCAGCAGTTTACGGGACACATGGAACGAGCAGTACTTC. Translating gives CASSLRDTWNEQYF.

This clonotype was found a few times. The chain uses TRBV3-1 and TRBJ2-1; 8 bases are shared with TRBD2. CDR1 LGHDT and CDR2 YNNKEL come from the germline V gene (reference sequence). Unmatched junction bases numbered 8, after V lost 1 base and J lost 0 bases. This CDR3 spans 18 amino acids. The CDR3 here is CASSQGASGYSSYNEQFF. CDR3 coding DNA: TGTGCCAGCAGCCAAGGTGCTAGCGGGTATAGCTCCTACAATGAGCAGTTCTTC.

This clonotype has at least ten counts. The DNA for the CDR3 is TGTGCCAGCAGCATTGGGACAGGGACAATTCGTCAAGAGACCCAGTACTTC. Amino acids: CASSIGTGTIRQETQYF. The chain links TRBV5-5 to TRBJ2-5; 9 positions match TRBD1. V shed 4 bases and J 2 bases; nucleotides not matched to a gene: 12. Germline values: CDR1 SGHKS, CDR2 YYEKEE (reference sequence). The CDR3 contains 17 residues.

This chain joins TRBV27 and TRBJ1-5; no clear D. Trimming cost V 0 bases and J 3 bases, with 9 bases left between them. CDR1 and CDR2 from the germline V gene are MNHEY and SMNVEV (reference sequence). The CDR3 is 15 amino acids. The CDR3 DNA reads TGTGCCAGCAGTTTATCCGGACCGGCCAATCAGCCCCAGCATTTT. It encodes CASSLSGPANQPQHF.

The CDR3 DNA reads TGTGCCAGCAGCCCCGTGAATGGGGCTAGCGAGAGTACGAAGCAGTACTTC. As protein: CASSPVNGASESTKQYF. V and J are TRBV7-9 and TRBJ2-7, with D perhaps matching TRBD2 (6 bases). The CDR3 runs to 17 residues. V was clipped by 5 bases and J by 8 bases, with 28 bases between them. The germline V gene has CDR1 SEHNR and CDR2 FQNEAQ (reference sequence). Drawing the rest from reference TRBV7-9 and TRBJ2-7, the complete variable domain is DTGVSQNPRHKITKRGQNVTFRCDPISEHNRLYWYRQTLGQGPEFLTYFQNEAQLEKSRLLSDRFSAERPKGSFSTLEIQRTEQGDSAMYLCASSPVNGASESTKQYFGPGTRLTVT.

This clonotype turned up a few times. J is TRBJ1-3 and V is TRBV10-3; D not certain. CDR1 is ENHRY and CDR2 is SYGVKD in the germline V gene. CDR3 length: 18 amino acids. Trimming removed 1 base from V and 0 bases from J, with 16 bases in between. Here the CDR3 DNA reads TGTGCCATCAGTGAGTTAAGTCCAAGATCATCCTCTGGAAACACCATATATTTT. It encodes CAISELSPRSSSGNTIYF.

This clonotype turned up a few times. A read error may produce the germline difference seen at one junction end. This sequence joins TRBV5-6 and TRBJ1-2; 7 nucleotides align to TRBD1. In germline, CDR1 is SGHDT, CDR2 YYEEEE. This CDR3 has 14 amino acids. Here the CDR3 DNA reads TGCGCCAGCAGCCAGACAGGGACTAACTATGGCTACACCTTC. It codes for CASSQTGTNYGYTF.

This clonotype was seen only a few times. The chain is built from TRBV11-2 and TRBJ2-1, with 10 bases that match TRBD2. Germline assignment: CDR1 SGHAT and CDR2 FQNNGV. This CDR3 has 16 residues. Losses at the gene ends were 4 bases for V and 8 bases for J; bases not matched to a gene: 11. The CDR3 DNA is TGTGCCAGCAGCTCTTTGGGACTAGCGATTAACTATGAGCAGTTCTTC. This gives the protein CASSSLGLAINYEQFF.

This clonotype was seen repeatedly, ten times or more. The chain links TRBV5-1 to TRBJ2-7; the D gene could be TRBD1 or TRBD2 (6 bases each). CDR3 length equals 15 residues. Trimming left V 0 bases short and J 3 bases short, with 13 bases between. Germline CDR1 is SGHRS and CDR2 is YFSETQ. The CDR3 loop is CASSLGTGAIYEQYF. CDR3 nucleotides: TGCGCCAGCAGCTTGGGGACGGGGGCAATCTACGAGCAGTACTTC. The complete variable domain, with remaining parts taken from reference TRBV5-1 and TRBJ2-7, reads KAGVTQTPRYLIKTRGQQVTLSCSPISGHRSVSWYQQTPGQGLQFLFEYFSETQRNKGNFPGRFSGRQFSNSRSEMNVSTLELGDSALYLCASSLGTGAIYEQYFGPGTRLTVT.

The chain has TRBV20-1 and TRBJ2-1, with TRBD2 matching 10 bases. CDR3 length: 16 amino acids. V lost 2 bases to trimming and J lost 3 bases; unmatched junction nucleotides: 7. Germline V gene data show CDR1 as DFQATT and CDR2 as SNEGSKA (reference sequence). CDR3 nucleotides: TGCAGTGCTAGACGGACTAGCGGAGTCAGCTACAATGAGCAGTTCTTC. Its translation: CSARRTSGVSYNEQFF.

This clonotype was seen ten or more times. The V and J genes are TRBV7-9 and TRBJ2-7; D is uncertain. Germline assignment: CDR1 SEHNR and CDR2 FQNEAQ (reference sequence). Trimming took 4 bases from V and 0 from J, leaving 16 bases between them. CDR3 size: 16 residues. In DNA, the CDR3 is TGTGCCAGCAGCTCCGAAGGAAGCGAGACCTCCTACGAGCAGTACTTC. It specifies CASSSEGSETSYEQYF.

This clonotype has more than one count but fewer than ten. The chain joins TRBV20-1 to TRBJ2-3; perhaps D is TRBD1 or TRBD2 (5 bases each). CDR3 length equals 17 residues. The germline V and J ends were trimmed by 0 bases and 2 bases, with 18 bases remaining between them. The V gene's germline CDR1 is DFQATT and CDR2 SNEGSKA (reference sequence). CDR3 loop: CSARDRGNRGVTDTQYF. The DNA for the CDR3 is TGCAGTGCTAGAGATCGAGGGAATAGAGGGGTCACAGATACGCAGTATTTT.

This clonotype has only a few counts. The chain has TRBV19 and TRBJ2-5; D possibly matches TRBD1 or TRBD2 (5 bases each). The V end lost 6 bases, the J end lost 2 bases, and 16 bases lay between the germline ends. This CDR3 is 15 amino acids long. Germline lookup yields CDR1 LNHDA and CDR2 SQIVND (reference sequence). The CDR3: CASSGSGSGQETQYF. In DNA, the CDR3 is TGTGCCAGTAGCGGGTCAGGGTCGGGACAAGAGACCCAGTACTTC. The variable domain in full, with the rest retrieved from reference TRBV19 and TRBJ2-5, is DGGITQSPKYLFRKEGQNVTLSCEQNLNHDAMYWYRQDPGQGLRLIYYSQIVNDFQKGDIAEGYSVSREKKESFPLTVTSAQKNPTAFYLCASSGSGSGQETQYFGPGTRLLVL.